This TCR beta chain was identified during a study of T cell changes during pregnancy in multiple sclerosis. This clone has more than one count but fewer than ten. Sequenced by immunoSEQ multiplex PCR; TCRdb stores in-frame clones only, minus some. The sample shows over 60,000 clones, approximately 92% of them seen only once. The CDR3 extends over 15 amino acids. Trimming removed 2 bases from V and 5 bases from J, with 16 bases in between. Germline V lookup: CDR1 GTSNPN, CDR2 SVGIG (reference sequence). Specimen: peripheral blood, collected in the first trimester of pregnancy. This sequence was found in a female donor with multiple sclerosis, enrolled in a pregnancy study. The chain combines TRBV30 with TRBJ1-5, with D tentatively TRBD1 (5 bases). The CDR3 loop reads CAWSRTAWGDQPQHF. CDR3 coding DNA: TGTGCCTGGAGTCGGACCGCCTGGGGGGATCAGCCCCAGCATTTT.